The sequence of this TCR beta chain was determined in a study of Graves' ophthalmopathy and Graves' hyperthyroidism. Newly diagnosed hyperthyroidism donors, aged 18 to 65, duration under 2 months. This CDR3 is built from 17 residues. The J segment lost 0 bases and the V segment lost 5 bases, leaving 9 bases of the junction unmatched. The V gene's germline CDR1 is SGHVS and CDR2 FQNEAQ. This clonotype was recorded a few times. As yet, its antigen is unknown. Transcripts of RNA were the source for amplifying TCR beta CDR3 regions. RT-PCR in the first round used HTBI primers; a second-round multiplex PCR followed. TCRdb reprocessed the multiplex PCR reads with MiXCR, giving one entry per CDR3 protein. The table records roughly 1.1 million distinct CDR3 sequences, less than 45% of them present only once. Study outcomes and limitations: Ophthalmopathy was separated from stable hyperthyroidism by a 13-signature model with over 85% sensitivity and 81.08% specificity.

The rearrangement links TRBV7-8 to TRBJ2-7; 11 bases are shared with TRBD2. Sequenced: peripheral blood or thyroid tissue (not recorded which). This receptor was obtained from an adult man with Graves' hyperthyroidism. The CDR3 bases are TGTGCCAGCAGCCGCCTCGGGACTAGCGGTTACTCCTACGAGCAGTACTTC. It is translated as CASSRLGTSGYSYEQYF.